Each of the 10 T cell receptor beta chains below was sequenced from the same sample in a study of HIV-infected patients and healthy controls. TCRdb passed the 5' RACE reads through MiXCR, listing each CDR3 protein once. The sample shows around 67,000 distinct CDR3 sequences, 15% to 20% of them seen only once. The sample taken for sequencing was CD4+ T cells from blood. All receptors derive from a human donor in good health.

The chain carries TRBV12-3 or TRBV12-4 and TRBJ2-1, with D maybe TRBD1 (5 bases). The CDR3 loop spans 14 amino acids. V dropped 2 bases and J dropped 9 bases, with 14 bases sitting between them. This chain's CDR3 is CASSLRQGYREQFF. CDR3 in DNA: TGTGCCAGCAGTTTAAGGCAGGGATACCGTGAGCAGTTCTTC.

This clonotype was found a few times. The CDR3 DNA is TGCAGTGCTAGAAAAGTTAGCGGTCCCACAGATACGCAGTATTTT. Its translation: CSARKVSGPTDTQYF. V gene TRBV20-1 combines with J gene TRBJ2-3; D perhaps matches TRBD2 (6 bases). Germline V CDR1 and CDR2: DFQATT, SNEGSKA (reference sequence). This CDR3 comprises 15 residues. V dropped 2 bases and J dropped 2 bases, with 14 bases sitting between them.

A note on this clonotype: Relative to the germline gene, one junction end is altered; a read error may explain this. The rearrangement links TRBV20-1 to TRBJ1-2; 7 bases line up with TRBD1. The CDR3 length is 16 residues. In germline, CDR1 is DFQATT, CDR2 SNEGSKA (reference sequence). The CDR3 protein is CSASSGGRRGQARAPF. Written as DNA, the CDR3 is TGCAGTGCTAGCAGTGGTGGCCGACGCGGACAGGCGCGAGCTCCCTTC.

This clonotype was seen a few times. CDR3 region: CASSSYSGTRSTPFSGELFF. The CDR3 coding sequence is TGTGCCAGCAGTTCCTACTCCGGGACTAGATCGACCCCGTTCTCCGGGGAGCTGTTTTTT. This chain joins TRBV6-6 and TRBJ2-2, with TRBD2 identical over 8 bases. V was clipped by 4 bases and J by 6 bases; unmatched bases: 22. The CDR3 extends over 20 amino acids. Looked up from germline, CDR1 is MNHNY and CDR2 is SVGAGI (reference sequence).

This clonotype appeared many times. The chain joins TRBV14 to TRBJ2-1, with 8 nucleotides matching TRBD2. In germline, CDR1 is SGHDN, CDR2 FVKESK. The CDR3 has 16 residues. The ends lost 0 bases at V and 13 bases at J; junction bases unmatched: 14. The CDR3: CASSQDWGSGATPQFF. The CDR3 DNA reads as TGTGCCAGCAGCCAAGATTGGGGTAGCGGGGCGACCCCCCAGTTCTTC.

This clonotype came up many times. Written as DNA, the CDR3 is TGTGCCAGCAGATCGGGACAGCCCACAGATACGCAGTATTTT. It codes for CASRSGQPTDTQYF. J is TRBJ2-3 and V is TRBV28, with 7 bases fitting TRBD1. Germline lookup yields CDR1 MDHEN and CDR2 SYDVKM. This CDR3 is 14 amino acids long. After removal of 6 bases from V and 2 bases from J, the junction contained 5 bases not matched to a gene.

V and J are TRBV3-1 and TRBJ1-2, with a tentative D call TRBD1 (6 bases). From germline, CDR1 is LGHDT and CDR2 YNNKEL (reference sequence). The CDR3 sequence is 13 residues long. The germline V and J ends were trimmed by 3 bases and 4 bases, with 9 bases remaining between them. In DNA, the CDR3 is TGTGCCAGCAGCCAGAAACAGGGCTATGGCTACACCTTC. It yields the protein CASSQKQGYGYTF. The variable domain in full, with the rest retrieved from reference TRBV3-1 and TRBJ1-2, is DTAVSQTPKYLVTQMGNDKSIKCEQNLGHDTMYWYKQDSKKFLKIMFSYNNKELIINETVPNRFSPKSPDKAHLNLHINSLELGDSAVYFCASSQKQGYGYTFGSGTRLTVV.

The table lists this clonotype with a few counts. CDR3 sequence: CASSPQGVLEQYF. CDR3 sequence (DNA): TGTGCCAGCAGCCCGCAGGGGGTCCTCGAGCAGTACTTC. V gene TRBV7-2 combines with J gene TRBJ2-7; 7 bases align to TRBD1. CDR1 is SGHTA, CDR2 FQGNSA, per germline. This CDR3 contains 13 residues. Trimming removed 5 bases from V and 6 bases from J; junction bases left unmatched: 7.

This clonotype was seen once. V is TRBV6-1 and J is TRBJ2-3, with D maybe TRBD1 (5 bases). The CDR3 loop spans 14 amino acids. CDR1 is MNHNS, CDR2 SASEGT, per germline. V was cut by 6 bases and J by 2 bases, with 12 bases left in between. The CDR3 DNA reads TGTGCCAGCAGGAAGGACACGATCACAGATACGCAGTATTTT. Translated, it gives CASRKDTITDTQYF.

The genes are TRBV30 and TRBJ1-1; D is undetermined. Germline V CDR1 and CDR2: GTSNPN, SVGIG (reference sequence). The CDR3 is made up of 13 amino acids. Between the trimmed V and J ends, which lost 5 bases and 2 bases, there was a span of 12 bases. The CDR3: CAWETKRNTEAFF. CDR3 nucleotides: TGTGCCTGGGAAACAAAGCGTAACACTGAAGCTTTCTTT. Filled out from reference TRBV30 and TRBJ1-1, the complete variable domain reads SQTIHQWPATLVQPVGSPLSLECTVEGTSNPNLYWYRQAAGRGLQLLFYSVGIGQISSEVPQNLSASRPQDRQFILSSKKLLLSDSGFYLCAWETKRNTEAFFGQGTRLTVV.